These 14 T cell receptor beta chains share one sample of origin, sequenced in a study of blood T cell repertoires in COVID-19. The protocol was immunoSEQ multiplex PCR, while the TCRdb copy is restricted to in-frame clones and leaves out a portion. The data show around 100,000 clones, about 91% seen once. Sequenced sample: peripheral blood. These TCRs come from a human donor in a cohort sampled during active COVID-19.

This clone was recorded once. This chain joins TRBV5-4 and TRBJ2-7; 11 bases align to TRBD2. Trimming took 4 bases from V and 0 from J; bases not matched to a gene: 6. Per the germline V gene, CDR1 is SGHNT and CDR2 is YYREEE (reference sequence). The CDR3 extends over 16 amino acids. As DNA, the CDR3 is TGTGCCAGCAGCCTCGGACTAGCGGGTAGCTCCTACGAGCAGTACTTC. Translating it yields CASSLGLAGSSYEQYF.

The chain uses TRBV5-1 and TRBJ2-5; a possible D gene is TRBD2 (5 bases). The V gene's germline CDR1 is SGHRS and CDR2 YFSETQ. Trimming removed 6 bases at V and 5 bases at J, with 14 bases between. This CDR3 contains 13 residues. The CDR3 reads CASNTASGETQYF. In DNA form, the CDR3 reads TGCGCCAGCAACACGGCCTCGGGGGAGACCCAGTACTTC.

The CDR3 is CASSSPQGTQYF. CDR3 DNA sequence: TGTGCCAGCAGTTCCCCCCAGGGTACCCAGTACTTC. The gene calls are TRBV12-3 or TRBV12-4 and TRBJ2-5; D is possibly TRBD1 (5 bases). Trimming pared 4 bases from V and 8 bases from J, leaving 11 bases between. The CDR3 has 12 residues.

The genes are TRBV18 and TRBJ1-6; 10 nucleotides align to TRBD1. This CDR3 spans 15 amino acids. CDR1 and CDR2 (germline): KGHSH, LQKENI. The junction had 3 bases not matched to a gene; V was cut back by 1 base and J by 9 bases. DNA for the CDR3: TGTGCCAGCTCACCACGGGGACAGGGGAGTTCACCCCTCCACTTT. The encoded protein is CASSPRGQGSSPLHF.

The chain carries TRBV5-1 and TRBJ1-5, with 8 bases lining up with TRBD1. The germline gives CDR1 SGHRS, CDR2 YFSETQ. V lost 4 bases, J lost 5 bases, and 17 bases stayed unmatched. This CDR3 has 18 residues. This CDR3 reads CASSDWNKGTGVYQPQHF. In DNA, the CDR3 is TGCGCCAGCAGCGATTGGAACAAGGGGACAGGAGTCTATCAGCCCCAGCATTTT.

V is TRBV5-4 and J is TRBJ1-1; D perhaps matches TRBD1 (5 bases). The CDR3 contains 15 residues. Trimming pared 3 bases from V and 0 bases from J, leaving 12 bases between. CDR1 SGHNT and CDR2 YYREEE come from the germline V gene (reference sequence). The CDR3 DNA is TGTGCCAGCAGCTCCCCGGGGGTCATGAACACTGAAGCTTTCTTT. This sequence encodes CASSSPGVMNTEAFF. The full variable domain, with the rest looked up from reference TRBV5-4 and TRBJ1-1, is ETGVTQSPTHLIKTRGQQVTLRCSSQSGHNTVSWYQQALGQGPQFIFQYYREEENGRGNFPPRFSGLQFPNYSSELNVNALELDDSALYLCASSSPGVMNTEAFFGQGTRLTVV.

The rearrangement uses TRBV7-8 and TRBJ2-5, with a tentative D call TRBD1 (6 bases). V lost 5 bases and J 2 bases, leaving 12 bases between the germline ends. Per germline, CDR1 SGHVS and CDR2 FQNEAQ. CDR3 size: 14 residues. CDR3 residues: CASSRGQGQETQYF. The CDR3 DNA reads TGTGCCAGCAGCCGAGGTCAGGGGCAAGAGACCCAGTACTTC.

This sequence joins TRBV29-1 and TRBJ2-7, with TRBD1 as a possible D gene (6 bases). Germline V lookup: CDR1 SQVTM, CDR2 ANQGSEA. The V and J ends lost 1 base and 2 bases respectively, with 9 bases between them. CDR3 length equals 13 residues. CDR3 sequence reads: CSVEGQGTYEQYF. The CDR3, as DNA: TGCAGCGTTGAAGGGCAGGGGACCTACGAGCAGTACTTC.

With respect to this clone: At one end the junction does not follow the germline gene, possibly because of a read error. The CDR3: CASTQGLRYNEQFF. CDR3 in DNA: TGTGCCAGCACCCAAGGGCTTCGATACAATGAGCAGTTCTTC. The chain uses TRBV3-1 (or the pseudogene TRBV3-2) and TRBJ2-1; D gene uncertain. CDR3 length: 14 amino acids. CDR1 and CDR2 from the germline V gene are LGHDT and YNNKEL (reference sequence).

The chain joins TRBV2 to TRBJ1-6; maybe TRBD1 (5 bases). The germline CDR1 and CDR2 sequences are SNHLY and FYNNEI. This CDR3 spans 15 amino acids. Deletions cut 6 bases from V and 9 bases from J, with 18 bases between. The CDR3 here is CASSLLQELSSPLHF. DNA of the CDR3: TGTGCCAGCAGCCTTTTACAGGAGTTGAGTTCACCCCTCCACTTT.

J is TRBJ2-1 and V is TRBV2, with a possible D match to TRBD1 (7 bases). The V end was cut by 5 bases, the J end by 6 bases, with 17 bases between. This CDR3 contains 15 residues. Germline-derived CDR1 and CDR2 are SNHLY and FYNNEI. The CDR3 DNA sequence: TGTGCCAGCAGTACTGAGGCAGGGGGGATCAATGAGCAGTTCTTC. Its translation: CASSTEAGGINEQFF.

CDR3 amino acids: CASSPLAGGITDTQYF. In DNA form, the CDR3 reads TGTGCCAGCAGCCCACTAGCGGGGGGGATCACAGATACGCAGTATTTT. The chain carries TRBV13 and TRBJ2-3; 13 positions agree with TRBD2. Germline-derived CDR1 and CDR2 are PRHDT and FYEKMQ (reference sequence). The length of the CDR3 is 16 residues. V was pared by 5 bases and J by 2 bases, with 4 bases of the junction left unmatched.

The chain is built from TRBV18 and TRBJ1-5; D is ambiguous. The ends were cut back, 6 bases at V and 0 bases at J, with 15 bases in the middle. Looked up from germline, CDR1 is KGHSH and CDR2 is LQKENI. The CDR3 loop spans 16 amino acids. This CDR3 is CASSLSAGDSNQPQHF. Here the CDR3 DNA reads TGTGCCAGCTCCCTTAGCGCTGGGGATAGCAATCAGCCCCAGCATTTT. Full variable domain (missing parts from reference TRBV18 and TRBJ1-5): NAGVMQNPRHLVRRRGQEARLRCSPMKGHSHVYWYRQLPEEGLKFMVYLQKENIIDESGMPKERFSAEFPKEGPSILRIQQVVRGDSAAYFCASSLSAGDSNQPQHFGDGTRLSIL.

V is TRBV5-1 and J is TRBJ1-1; D is undetermined. CDR1 and CDR2 from the germline V gene are SGHRS and YFSETQ. Trimming shortened V by 5 bases and J by 4 bases, and 18 bases separated the two germline ends. This CDR3 has 15 residues. The CDR3 spells CASRMSGPEGTEAFF. The CDR3, as DNA: TGCGCCAGCAGGATGAGCGGTCCCGAGGGCACTGAAGCTTTCTTT.